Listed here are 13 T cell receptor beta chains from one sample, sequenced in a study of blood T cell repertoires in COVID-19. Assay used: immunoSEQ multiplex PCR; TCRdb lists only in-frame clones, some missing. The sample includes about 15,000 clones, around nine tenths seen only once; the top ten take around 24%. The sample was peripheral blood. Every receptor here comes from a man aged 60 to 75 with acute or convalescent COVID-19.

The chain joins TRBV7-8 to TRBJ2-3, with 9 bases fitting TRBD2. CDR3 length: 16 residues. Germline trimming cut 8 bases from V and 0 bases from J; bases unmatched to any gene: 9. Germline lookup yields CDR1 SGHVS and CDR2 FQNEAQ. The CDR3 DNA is TGTGCCAGCGCCCCAAGACTAGCGGAGAGCACAGATACGCAGTATTTT. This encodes CASAPRLAESTDTQYF.

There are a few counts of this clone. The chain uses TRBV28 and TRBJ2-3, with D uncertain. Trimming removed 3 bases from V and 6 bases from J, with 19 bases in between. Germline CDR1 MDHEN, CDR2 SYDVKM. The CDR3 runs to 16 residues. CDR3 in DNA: TGTGCCAGCAGTTTTCTCGAGCTTCGAGATTCCGATACGCAGTATTTT. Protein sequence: CASSFLELRDSDTQYF.

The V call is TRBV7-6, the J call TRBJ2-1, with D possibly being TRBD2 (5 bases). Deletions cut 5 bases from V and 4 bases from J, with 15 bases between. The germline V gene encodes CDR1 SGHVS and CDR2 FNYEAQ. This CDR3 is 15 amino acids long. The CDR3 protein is CASSHEAVRYNEQFF. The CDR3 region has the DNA TGTGCCAGCAGCCATGAAGCGGTCCGGTACAATGAGCAGTTCTTC.

The CDR3 DNA is TGCGCCAGCAGCCAAGATGGTGGGGGACTAGCGGGAGGGCCGCAAGATACGCAGTATTTT. Amino acids: CASSQDGGGLAGGPQDTQYF. The chain uses TRBV4-1 and TRBJ2-3; 16 bases match TRBD2. There are 20 residues in the CDR3. The V gene's germline CDR1 is MGHRA and CDR2 YSYEKL. V was pared by 0 bases and J by 5 bases, with 11 bases of the junction left unmatched.

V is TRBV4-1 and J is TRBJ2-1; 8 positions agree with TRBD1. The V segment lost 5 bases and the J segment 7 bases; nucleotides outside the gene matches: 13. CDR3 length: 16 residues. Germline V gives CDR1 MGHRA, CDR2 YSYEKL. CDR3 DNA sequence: TGCGCCAGCAGCGCCCCAGGACAGGGTAGGGAAAATGAGCAGTTCTTC. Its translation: CASSAPGQGRENEQFF.

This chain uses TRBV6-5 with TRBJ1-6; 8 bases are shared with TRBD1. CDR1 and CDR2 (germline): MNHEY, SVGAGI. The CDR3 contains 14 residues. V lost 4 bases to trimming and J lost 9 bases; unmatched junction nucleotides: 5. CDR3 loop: CASSSDRGVSPLHF. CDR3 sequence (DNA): TGTGCCAGCAGTTCTGACAGGGGTGTTTCACCCCTCCACTTT.

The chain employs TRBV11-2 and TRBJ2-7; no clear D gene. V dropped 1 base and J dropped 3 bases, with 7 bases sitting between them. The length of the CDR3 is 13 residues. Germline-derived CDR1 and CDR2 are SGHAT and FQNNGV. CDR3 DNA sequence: TGTGCCAGCAGCTTAGGTTCCGGCTACGAGCAGTACTTC. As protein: CASSLGSGYEQYF.

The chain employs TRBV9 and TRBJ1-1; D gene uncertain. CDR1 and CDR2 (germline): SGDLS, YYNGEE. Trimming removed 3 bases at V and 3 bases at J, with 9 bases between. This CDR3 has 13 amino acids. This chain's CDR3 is CASSAETYTEAFF. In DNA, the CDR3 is TGTGCCAGCAGCGCAGAAACGTACACTGAAGCTTTCTTT.

The chain's CDR3 is CASSPPRGEGPQHF. The CDR3 region has the DNA TGTGCCAGTAGCCCTCCCCGGGGGGAGGGACCCCAGCATTTT. This rearrangement joins TRBV19 to TRBJ1-5; possibly TRBD1 for D (5 bases). CDR3 size: 14 residues. Germline CDR1 and CDR2: LNHDA and SQIVND (reference sequence). V lost 6 bases to trimming and J lost 10 bases, with 19 bases between them.

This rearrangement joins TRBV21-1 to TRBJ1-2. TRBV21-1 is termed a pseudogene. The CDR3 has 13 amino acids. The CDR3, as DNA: TGTGCCAGCATCCACAGCGGGGGAGGAGGCTACACCTTC. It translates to CASIHSGGGGYTF.

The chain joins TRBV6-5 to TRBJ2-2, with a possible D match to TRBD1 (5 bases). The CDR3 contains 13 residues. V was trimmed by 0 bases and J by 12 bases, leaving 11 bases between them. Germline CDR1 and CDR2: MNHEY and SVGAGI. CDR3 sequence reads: CASSYSGLSKLFF. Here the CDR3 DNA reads TGTGCCAGCAGTTACTCGGGGCTAAGTAAGCTGTTTTTT.

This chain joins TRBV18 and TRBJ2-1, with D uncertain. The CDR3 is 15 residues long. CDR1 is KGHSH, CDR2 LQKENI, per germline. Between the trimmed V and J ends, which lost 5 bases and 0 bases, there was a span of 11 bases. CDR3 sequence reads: CASSERLGSYNEQFF. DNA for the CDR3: TGTGCCAGCTCAGAGAGACTGGGCTCCTACAATGAGCAGTTCTTC.

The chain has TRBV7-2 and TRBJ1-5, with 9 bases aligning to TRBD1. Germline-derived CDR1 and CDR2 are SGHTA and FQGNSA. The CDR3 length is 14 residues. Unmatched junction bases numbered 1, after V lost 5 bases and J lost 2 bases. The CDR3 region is CASSRTGGNQPQHF. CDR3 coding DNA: TGTGCCAGCAGCCGGACAGGGGGCAATCAGCCCCAGCATTTT.